This is a list of T cell receptor beta chains from one sample in a study of blood T cell repertoires in COVID-19. Data came from immunoSEQ multiplex PCR; TCRdb stores just in-frame clones and leaves some out. The sample carries roughly 86,000 clones, over 80% recorded once. The sample consisted of peripheral blood. All receptors come from a woman between 65 and 79 years old with acute or convalescent COVID-19. Both conserved end residues are part of each CDR3. A D gene is named only where the DNA matches it firmly. Clone size is not always given. Where it is, it says once, few, many or a class for expanded clones.

v_gene: TRBV5-1
d_gene: -
j_gene: TRBJ1-2
len: 14
abundance: -
CDR3aa: CASSWLDRFYGYTF
CDR3nt: TGCGCCAGCAGCTGGCTTGACAGGTTCTATGGCTACACCTTC

v_gene: TRBV7-2
d_gene: -
j_gene: TRBJ1-4
len: 15
abundance: -
CDR3aa: CASSSPRRYGEKLFF
CDR3nt: TGTGCCAGCAGCTCCCCCAGGAGGTACGGAGAAAAACTGTTTTTT

v_gene: TRBV5-1
d_gene: -
j_gene: TRBJ1-2
len: 15
abundance: once
CDR3aa: CASSPGAETAGGYTF
CDR3nt: TGCGCCAGCAGCCCCGGGGCAGAGACAGCGGGCGGCTACACCTTC

v_gene: TRBV12-3/TRBV12-4
d_gene: -
j_gene: TRBJ2-5
len: 13
abundance: -
CDR3aa: CASSYLGPKTQYF
CDR3nt: TGTGCCAGCAGTTATCTGGGGCCGAAGACCCAGTACTTC

v_gene: TRBV7-8
d_gene: TRBD1
j_gene: TRBJ1-1
len: 14
abundance: -
CDR3aa: CASRPTGEHPEAFF
CDR3nt: TGTGCCAGCAGACCAACAGGGGAGCATCCTGAAGCTTTCTTT

v_gene: TRBV2
d_gene: -
j_gene: TRBJ1-1
len: 15
abundance: -
CDR3aa: CASSGEGRGSTEAFF
CDR3nt: TGTGCCAGCAGTGGAGAGGGCAGGGGATCCACTGAAGCTTTCTTT

v_gene: TRBV29-1
d_gene: TRBD1
j_gene: TRBJ2-5
len: 15
abundance: -
CDR3aa: CSVERFGQGKETQYF
CDR3nt: TGCAGCGTTGAAAGGTTTGGACAGGGGAAAGAGACCCAGTACTTC

v_gene: TRBV18
d_gene: TRBD1
j_gene: TRBJ1-2
len: 14
abundance: -
CDR3aa: CASSDGQGDYGYTF
CDR3nt: TGTGCCAGCTCAGACGGACAGGGGGATTATGGCTACACCTTC

v_gene: TRBV3-1/TRBV3-2
d_gene: -
j_gene: TRBJ1-4
len: 12
abundance: few
CDR3aa: CASSQDKGKLFF
CDR3nt: TGTGCCAGCAGCCAAGATAAGGGGAAACTGTTTTTT

v_gene: TRBV7-8
d_gene: -
j_gene: TRBJ1-1
len: 16
abundance: -
CDR3aa: CASSLGLSGVNTEAFF
CDR3nt: TGTGCCAGCAGCTTAGGTTTATCAGGGGTGAACACTGAAGCTTTCTTT

v_gene: TRBV5-1
d_gene: -
j_gene: TRBJ1-1
len: 16
abundance: -
CDR3aa: CASSREPGQAYTEAFF
CDR3nt: TGCGCCAGCAGCCGTGAACCGGGACAAGCTTACACTGAAGCTTTCTTT

v_gene: TRBV12-3/TRBV12-4
d_gene: -
j_gene: TRBJ2-3
len: 13
abundance: -
CDR3aa: CASSASLGNTQYF
CDR3nt: TGTGCCAGCAGTGCATCACTAGGGAATACGCAGTATTTT

v_gene: TRBV6-5
d_gene: TRBD1
j_gene: TRBJ2-7
len: 15
abundance: -
CDR3aa: CASSYSGQGAYEQYF
CDR3nt: TGTGCCAGCAGTTACTCGGGACAGGGGGCCTACGAGCAGTACTTC

v_gene: TRBV18
d_gene: TRBD2
j_gene: TRBJ2-3
len: 16
abundance: few
CDR3aa: CASSLERGGSTDTQYF
CDR3nt: TGTGCCAGCTCACTTGAGCGGGGGGGAAGCACAGATACGCAGTATTTT

v_gene: TRBV6-5
d_gene: -
j_gene: TRBJ1-2
len: 14
abundance: -
CDR3aa: CASSYSRVNYGYTF
CDR3nt: TGTGCCAGCAGTTACTCGAGGGTTAACTATGGCTACACCTTC

v_gene: TRBV6-5
d_gene: -
j_gene: TRBJ1-4
len: 16
abundance: -
CDR3aa: CASSSGRLGGGEKLFF
CDR3nt: TGTGCCAGCAGTTCAGGTCGACTCGGGGGAGGCGAAAAACTGTTTTTT

v_gene: TRBV9
d_gene: -
j_gene: TRBJ1-3
len: 14
abundance: -
CDR3aa: CASSSRDSGNTIYF
CDR3nt: TGTGCCAGCAGTTCTCGGGACTCTGGAAACACCATATATTTT

v_gene: TRBV9
d_gene: TRBD1
j_gene: TRBJ1-3
len: 16
abundance: -
CDR3aa: CASSVAGTGAGNTIYF
CDR3nt: TGTGCCAGCAGCGTAGCTGGGACAGGGGCTGGAAACACCATATATTTT

v_gene: TRBV28
d_gene: TRBD2
j_gene: TRBJ2-2
len: 15
abundance: -
CDR3aa: CASRREAGITGELFF
CDR3nt: TGTGCCAGCAGGAGGGAAGCGGGGATCACCGGGGAGCTGTTTTTT

v_gene: TRBV5-1
d_gene: TRBD1
j_gene: TRBJ1-1
len: 16
abundance: once
CDR3aa: CASSLAPGGAGSEAFF
CDR3nt: TGCGCCAGCAGCTTGGCCCCAGGGGGTGCGGGGAGTGAAGCTTTCTTT

v_gene: TRBV7-6
d_gene: -
j_gene: TRBJ2-2
len: 16
abundance: once
CDR3aa: CASSLNSGLNTGELFF
CDR3nt: TGTGCCAGCAGCTTAAATAGCGGCCTGAACACCGGGGAGCTGTTTTTT

v_gene: TRBV19
d_gene: -
j_gene: TRBJ1-4
len: 15
abundance: -
CDR3aa: CASSTRQTANEKLFF
CDR3nt: TGTGCCAGTAGTACCCGACAGACGGCTAATGAAAAACTGTTTTTT

v_gene: TRBV4-2
d_gene: -
j_gene: TRBJ1-3
len: 15
abundance: -
CDR3aa: CASRSSGYSGNTIYF
CDR3nt: TGTGCCAGCAGGTCTTCAGGGTACTCTGGAAACACCATATATTTT

v_gene: TRBV27
d_gene: TRBD1
j_gene: TRBJ1-1
len: 14
abundance: -
CDR3aa: CASSLDRAITEAFF
CDR3nt: TGTGCCAGCAGTTTGGACAGGGCGATCACTGAAGCTTTCTTT

v_gene: TRBV15
d_gene: TRBD1
j_gene: TRBJ1-1
len: 14
abundance: -
CDR3aa: CATSRDRASTEAFF
CDR3nt: TGTGCCACCAGCAGGGACAGGGCTTCCACTGAAGCTTTCTTT

v_gene: TRBV10-2
d_gene: TRBD2
j_gene: TRBJ2-1
len: 14
abundance: -
CDR3aa: CASSRNGGAGEQFF
CDR3nt: TGCGCCAGCAGTAGAAACGGGGGGGCCGGTGAGCAGTTCTTC

v_gene: TRBV10-2
d_gene: -
j_gene: TRBJ1-4
len: 17
abundance: -
CDR3aa: CASSEFSSRVSSEKLFF
CDR3nt: TGCGCCAGCAGTGAGTTTTCGTCCAGGGTTAGTAGTGAAAAACTGTTTTTT

v_gene: TRBV7-8
d_gene: TRBD1
j_gene: TRBJ1-6
len: 15
abundance: -
CDR3aa: CASSVGTGSNSPLHF
CDR3nt: TGTGCCAGCAGCGTCGGGACAGGGTCGAATTCACCCCTCCACTTT

v_gene: TRBV29-1
d_gene: TRBD1
j_gene: TRBJ1-1
len: 13
abundance: -
CDR3aa: CSSKRTGDTEAFF
CDR3nt: TGCAGCTCTAAGCGAACAGGGGACACTGAAGCTTTCTTT

v_gene: TRBV19
d_gene: -
j_gene: TRBJ1-5
len: 14
abundance: -
CDR3aa: CASSFGHTNQPQHF
CDR3nt: TGTGCCAGTAGTTTCGGACATACCAATCAGCCCCAGCATTTT

v_gene: TRBV3-1/TRBV3-2
d_gene: TRBD1
j_gene: TRBJ1-1
len: 16
abundance: -
CDR3aa: CASSTRDRGDDTEAFF
CDR3nt: TGTGCCAGCAGCACCCGGGACAGGGGAGATGACACTGAAGCTTTCTTT

v_gene: TRBV4-2
d_gene: -
j_gene: TRBJ2-7
len: 14
abundance: -
CDR3aa: CASSQADSAYEQYF
CDR3nt: TGTGCCAGCAGCCAAGCGGACAGTGCTTACGAGCAGTACTTC

v_gene: TRBV5-1
d_gene: -
j_gene: TRBJ1-2
len: 12
abundance: -
CDR3aa: CASADGGYGYTF
CDR3nt: TGCGCCAGCGCGGACGGGGGTTATGGCTACACCTTC

v_gene: TRBV5-6
d_gene: TRBD1
j_gene: TRBJ1-5
len: 15
abundance: -
CDR3aa: CASSLQTGGDQPQHF
CDR3nt: TGTGCCAGCAGCTTGCAGACAGGGGGAGATCAGCCCCAGCATTTT

v_gene: TRBV2
d_gene: TRBD1
j_gene: TRBJ2-1
len: 15
abundance: -
CDR3aa: CASSTGGGRYNEQFF
CDR3nt: TGTGCCAGCAGTACAGGGGGAGGACGCTACAATGAGCAGTTCTTC

v_gene: TRBV12-5
d_gene: -
j_gene: TRBJ1-4
len: 13
abundance: -
CDR3aa: CASGLTGGEKLFF
CDR3nt: TGTGCTAGTGGTTTAACGGGAGGAGAAAAACTGTTTTTT

v_gene: TRBV10-1
d_gene: TRBD1
j_gene: TRBJ1-2
len: 13
abundance: -
CDR3aa: CASSPSTGYGYTF
CDR3nt: TGCGCCAGCAGTCCTTCGACAGGGTATGGCTACACCTTC